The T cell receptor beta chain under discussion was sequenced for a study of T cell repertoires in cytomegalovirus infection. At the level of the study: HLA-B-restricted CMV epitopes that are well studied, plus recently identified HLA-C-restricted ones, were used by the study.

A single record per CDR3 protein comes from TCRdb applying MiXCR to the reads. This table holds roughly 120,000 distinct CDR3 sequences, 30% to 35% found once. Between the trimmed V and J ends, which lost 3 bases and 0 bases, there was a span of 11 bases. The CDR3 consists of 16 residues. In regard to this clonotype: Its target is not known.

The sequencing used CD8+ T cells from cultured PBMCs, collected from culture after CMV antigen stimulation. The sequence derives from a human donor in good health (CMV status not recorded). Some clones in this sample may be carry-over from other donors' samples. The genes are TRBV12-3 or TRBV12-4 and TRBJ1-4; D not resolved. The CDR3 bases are TGTGCCAGCAGTTTCCTTAGGTGGCCAACTAATGAAAAACTGTTTTTT. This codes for CASSFLRWPTNEKLFF.